This TCR beta chain appears in the sequencing data of a study of blood T cell repertoires in COVID-19. Study background: The origin of the acute and convalescent COVID-19 samples was the United States, Italy and Spain. T cells, B-cell-depleted T cells, or PBMCs provided the cDNA or gDNA that served as material.

Seattle-derived patients entered the study during active infection and were followed longitudinally. Trimming shortened V by 3 bases and J by 4 bases, and 14 bases separated the two germline ends. The CDR3 totals 15 residues. The germline CDR1 and CDR2 sequences are SGHNT and YYREEE (reference sequence). Per the study methods: Amplified reference gene primers provided the basis for estimating nucleated cell counts. The assay was immunoSEQ multiplex PCR, and TCRdb's table has in-frame clones only and misses some. The V and J calls and the clone size are those of that table, but D and trimming were determined from the DNA. The profile shows almost 65,000 clones, roughly 88% of them singletons.

The rearrangement uses TRBV5-4 and TRBJ2-1; tentatively, D is TRBD2 (6 bases). The TCR was taken from a woman aged 55 to 70 with COVID-19, enrolled during active disease. Material: peripheral blood. The CDR3 sequence: CASSWGTGIYNEQFF. The CDR3 DNA is TGTGCCAGCAGCTGGGGGACTGGAATTTACAATGAGCAGTTCTTC.